Sequencing of this T cell receptor (beta chain) was carried out in a study of T cells in Graves' hyperthyroidism and ophthalmopathy. Amplified regions were TCR beta CDR3 sequences from RNA transcripts. The HTBI primer set drove a first-round RT-PCR of the TCR CDR3. Using its own MiXCR run on the multiplex PCR reads, TCRdb lists one record per CDR3 protein. This sample has hundreds of thousands of distinct CDR3 sequences; 14% occur once, and the top ten carry around 9.6%. The CDR3 is 12 amino acids. Germline trimming cut 4 bases from V and 12 bases from J; bases unmatched to any gene: 5. CDR1 MNHEY and CDR2 SVGAGI come from the germline V gene.

The sample comprised blood. The sequence came from a woman in her late teens or twenties with Graves' hyperthyroidism. This chain uses TRBV6-5 with TRBJ2-1; 8 nucleotides align to TRBD2. The CDR3 sequence: CASSFLGRAQFF. The CDR3 DNA reads as TGTGCCAGCAGTTTTCTCGGGAGGGCGCAGTTCTTC.